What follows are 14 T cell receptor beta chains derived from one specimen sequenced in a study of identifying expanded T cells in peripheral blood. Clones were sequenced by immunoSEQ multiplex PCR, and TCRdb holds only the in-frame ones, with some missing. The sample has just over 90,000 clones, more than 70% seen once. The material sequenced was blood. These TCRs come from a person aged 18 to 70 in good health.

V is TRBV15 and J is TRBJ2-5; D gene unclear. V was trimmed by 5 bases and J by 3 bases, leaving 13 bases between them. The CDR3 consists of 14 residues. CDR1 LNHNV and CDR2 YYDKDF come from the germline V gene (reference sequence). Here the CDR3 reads CATSYTFQKETQYF. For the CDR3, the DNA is TGTGCCACCAGCTATACTTTCCAAAAAGAGACCCAGTACTTC.

The CDR3 DNA sequence: TGTGCCAGCTCCCAAGGACAGACCCACGAGCAGTACTTC. Residues: CASSQGQTHEQYF. The J gene is TRBJ2-7, the V gene TRBV18, with D possibly matching TRBD1 (6 bases). This CDR3 spans 13 amino acids. With 6 bases removed from V and 5 bases from J, the gap between germline ends came to 14 bases. The germline CDR1 and CDR2 sequences are KGHSH and LQKENI.

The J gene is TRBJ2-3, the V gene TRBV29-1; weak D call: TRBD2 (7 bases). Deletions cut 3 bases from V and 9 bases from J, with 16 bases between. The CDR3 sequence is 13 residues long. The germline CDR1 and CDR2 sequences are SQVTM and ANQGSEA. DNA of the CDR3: TGCAGCGTTGAGGGCGGGGGCCCCATCACGCAGTATTTT. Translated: CSVEGGGPITQYF.

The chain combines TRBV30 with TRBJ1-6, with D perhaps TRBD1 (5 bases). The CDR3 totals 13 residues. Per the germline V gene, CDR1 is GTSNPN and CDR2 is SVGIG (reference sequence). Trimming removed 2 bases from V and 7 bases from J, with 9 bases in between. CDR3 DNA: TGTGCCTGGAGTCCGGCAGGGAATTCACCCCTCCACTTT. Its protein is CAWSPAGNSPLHF. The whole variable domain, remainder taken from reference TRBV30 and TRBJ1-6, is SQTIHQWPATLVQPVGSPLSLECTVEGTSNPNLYWYRQAAGRGLQLLFYSVGIGQISSEVPQNLSASRPQDRQFILSSKKLLLSDSGFYLCAWSPAGNSPLHFGNGTRLTVT.

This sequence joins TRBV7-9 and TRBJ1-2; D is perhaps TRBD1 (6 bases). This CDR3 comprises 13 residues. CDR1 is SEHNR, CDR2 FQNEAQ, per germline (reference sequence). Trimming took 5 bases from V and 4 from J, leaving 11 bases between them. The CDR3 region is CASSPAGVYGYTF. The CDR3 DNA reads TGTGCCAGCAGCCCCGCAGGGGTCTATGGCTACACCTTC.

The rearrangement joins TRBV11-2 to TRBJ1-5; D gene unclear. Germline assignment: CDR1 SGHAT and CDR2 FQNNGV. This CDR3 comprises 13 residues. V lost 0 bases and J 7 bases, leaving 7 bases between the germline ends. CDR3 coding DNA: TGTGCCAGCAGCTTAGAAGTGAGGCAGCCCCAGCATTTT. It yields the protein CASSLEVRQPQHF.

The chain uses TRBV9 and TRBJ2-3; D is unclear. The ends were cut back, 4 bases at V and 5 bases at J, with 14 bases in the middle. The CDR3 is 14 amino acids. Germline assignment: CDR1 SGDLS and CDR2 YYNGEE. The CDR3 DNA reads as TGTGCCAGCAGCCCGGCCTTGGGAAGAGATACGCAGTATTTT. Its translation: CASSPALGRDTQYF.

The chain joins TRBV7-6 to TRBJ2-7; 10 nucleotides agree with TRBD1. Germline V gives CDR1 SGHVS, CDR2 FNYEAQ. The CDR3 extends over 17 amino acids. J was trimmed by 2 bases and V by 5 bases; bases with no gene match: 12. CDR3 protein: CASSPDRGRLLPYEQYF. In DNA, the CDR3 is TGTGCCAGCAGCCCCGACAGGGGGCGCCTCCTACCCTACGAGCAGTACTTC.

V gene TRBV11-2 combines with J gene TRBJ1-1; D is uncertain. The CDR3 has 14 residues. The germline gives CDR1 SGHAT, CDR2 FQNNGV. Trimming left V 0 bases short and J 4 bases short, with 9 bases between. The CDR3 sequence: CASSLEEGRTEAFF. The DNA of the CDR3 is TGTGCCAGCAGCTTAGAAGAGGGCCGCACTGAAGCTTTCTTT.

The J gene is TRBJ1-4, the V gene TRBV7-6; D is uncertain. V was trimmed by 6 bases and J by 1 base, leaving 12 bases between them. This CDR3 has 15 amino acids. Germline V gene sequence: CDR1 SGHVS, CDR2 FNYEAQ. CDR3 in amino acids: CASSKDPLTNEKLFF. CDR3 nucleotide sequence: TGTGCCAGCAGTAAGGACCCACTAACTAATGAAAAACTGTTTTTT.

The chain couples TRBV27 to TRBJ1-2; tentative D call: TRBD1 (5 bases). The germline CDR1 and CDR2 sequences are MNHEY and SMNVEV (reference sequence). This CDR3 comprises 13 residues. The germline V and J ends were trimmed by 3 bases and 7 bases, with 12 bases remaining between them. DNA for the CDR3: TGTGCCAGCAGTTTTGGACACCGGAGTGGCTACACCTTC. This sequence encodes CASSFGHRSGYTF.

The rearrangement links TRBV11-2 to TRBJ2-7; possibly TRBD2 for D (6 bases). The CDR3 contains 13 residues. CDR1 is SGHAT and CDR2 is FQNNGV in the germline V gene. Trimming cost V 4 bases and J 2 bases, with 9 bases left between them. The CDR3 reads CASSSGRTYEQYF. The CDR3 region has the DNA TGTGCCAGCAGCTCCGGGAGAACCTACGAGCAGTACTTC. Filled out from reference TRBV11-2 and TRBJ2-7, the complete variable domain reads EAGVAQSPRYKIIEKRQSVAFWCNPISGHATLYWYQQILGQGPKLLIQFQNNGVVDDSQLPKDRFSAERLKGVDSTLKIQPAKLEDSAVYLCASSSGRTYEQYFGPGTRLTVT.

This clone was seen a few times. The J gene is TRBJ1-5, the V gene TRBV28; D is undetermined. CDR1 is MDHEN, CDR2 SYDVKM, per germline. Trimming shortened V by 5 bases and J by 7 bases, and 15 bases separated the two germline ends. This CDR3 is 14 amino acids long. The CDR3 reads CASSAPQARQPQHF. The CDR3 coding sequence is TGTGCCAGCAGTGCCCCTCAGGCTCGACAGCCCCAGCATTTT.

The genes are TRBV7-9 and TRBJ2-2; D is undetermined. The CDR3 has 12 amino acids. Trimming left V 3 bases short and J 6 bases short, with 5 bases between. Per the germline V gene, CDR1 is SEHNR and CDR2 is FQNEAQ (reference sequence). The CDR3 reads CASSFRPGELFF. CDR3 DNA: TGTGCCAGCAGCTTTAGGCCCGGGGAGCTGTTTTTT.